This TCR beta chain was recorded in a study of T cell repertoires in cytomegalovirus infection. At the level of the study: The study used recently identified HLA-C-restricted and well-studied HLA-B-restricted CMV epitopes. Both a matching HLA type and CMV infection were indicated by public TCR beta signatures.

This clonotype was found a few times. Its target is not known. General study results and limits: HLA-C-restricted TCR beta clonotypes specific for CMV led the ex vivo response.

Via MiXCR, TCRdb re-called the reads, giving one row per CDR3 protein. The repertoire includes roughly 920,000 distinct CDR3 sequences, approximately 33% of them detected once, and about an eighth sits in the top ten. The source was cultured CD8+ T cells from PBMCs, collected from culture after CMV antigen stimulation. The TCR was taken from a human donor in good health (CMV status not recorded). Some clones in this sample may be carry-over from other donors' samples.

CDR3 protein: CASSVPVGPYEQYF. The CDR3 nucleotides read TGTGCCAGTAGCGTCCCTGTCGGACCTTACGAGCAGTACTTC. This chain links TRBV19 with TRBJ2-7; unclear D gene. Germline CDR1 reads LNHDA; CDR2 reads SQIVND (reference sequence). This CDR3 is built from 14 residues. V was pared by 6 bases and J by 4 bases, with 16 bases between.